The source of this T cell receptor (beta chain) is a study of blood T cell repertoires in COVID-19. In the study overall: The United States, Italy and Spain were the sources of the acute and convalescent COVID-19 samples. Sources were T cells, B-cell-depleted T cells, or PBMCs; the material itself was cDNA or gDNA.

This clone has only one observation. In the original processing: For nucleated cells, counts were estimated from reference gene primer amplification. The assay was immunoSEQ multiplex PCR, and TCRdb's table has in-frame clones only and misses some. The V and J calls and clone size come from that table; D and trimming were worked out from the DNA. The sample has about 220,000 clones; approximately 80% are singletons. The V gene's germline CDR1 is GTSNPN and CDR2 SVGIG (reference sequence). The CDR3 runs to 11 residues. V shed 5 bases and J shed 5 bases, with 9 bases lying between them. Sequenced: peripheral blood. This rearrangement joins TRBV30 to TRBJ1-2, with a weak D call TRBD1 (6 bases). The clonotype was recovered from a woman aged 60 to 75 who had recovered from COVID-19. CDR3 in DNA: TGTGCCTGGCTCCAGGGGTATGGCTACACCTTC. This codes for CAWLQGYGYTF. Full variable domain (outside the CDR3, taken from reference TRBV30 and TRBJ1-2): SQTIHQWPATLVQPVGSPLSLECTVEGTSNPNLYWYRQAAGRGLQLLFYSVGIGQISSEVPQNLSASRPQDRQFILSSKKLLLSDSGFYLCAWLQGYGYTFGSGTRLTVV.